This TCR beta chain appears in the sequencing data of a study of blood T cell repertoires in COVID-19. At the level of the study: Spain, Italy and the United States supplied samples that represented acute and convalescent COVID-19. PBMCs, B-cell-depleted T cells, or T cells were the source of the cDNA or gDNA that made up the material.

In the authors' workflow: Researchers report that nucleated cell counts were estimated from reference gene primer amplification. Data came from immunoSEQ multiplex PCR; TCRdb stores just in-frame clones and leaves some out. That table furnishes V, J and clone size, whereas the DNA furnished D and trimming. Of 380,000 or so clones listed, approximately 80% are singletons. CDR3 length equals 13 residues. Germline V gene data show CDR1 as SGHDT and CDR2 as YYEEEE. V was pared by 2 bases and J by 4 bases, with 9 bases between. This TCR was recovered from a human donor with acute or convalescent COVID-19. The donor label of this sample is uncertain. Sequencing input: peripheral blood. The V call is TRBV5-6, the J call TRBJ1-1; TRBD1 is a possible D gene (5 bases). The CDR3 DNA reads TGTGCCAGCAGCTTATGGGGCTCCACTGAAGCTTTCTTT. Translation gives CASSLWGSTEAFF.